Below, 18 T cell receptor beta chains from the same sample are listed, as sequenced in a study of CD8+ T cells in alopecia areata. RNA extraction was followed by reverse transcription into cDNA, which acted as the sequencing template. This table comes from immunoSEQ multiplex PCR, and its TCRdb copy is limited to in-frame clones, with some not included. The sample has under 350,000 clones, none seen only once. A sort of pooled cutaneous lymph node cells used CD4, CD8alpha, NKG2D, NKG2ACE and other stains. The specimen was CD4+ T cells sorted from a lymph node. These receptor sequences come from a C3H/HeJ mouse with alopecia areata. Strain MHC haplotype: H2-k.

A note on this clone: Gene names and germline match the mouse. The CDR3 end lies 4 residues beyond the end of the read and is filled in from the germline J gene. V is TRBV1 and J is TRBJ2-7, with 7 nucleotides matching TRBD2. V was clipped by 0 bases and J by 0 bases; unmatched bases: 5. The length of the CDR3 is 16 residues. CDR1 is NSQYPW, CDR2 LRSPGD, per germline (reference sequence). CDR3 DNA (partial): TGCACCTGCAGTGCAGATCCCCTGGGGGTCTCCTAT. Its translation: CTCSADPLGVSY. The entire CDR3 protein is CTCSADPLGVSYEQYF.

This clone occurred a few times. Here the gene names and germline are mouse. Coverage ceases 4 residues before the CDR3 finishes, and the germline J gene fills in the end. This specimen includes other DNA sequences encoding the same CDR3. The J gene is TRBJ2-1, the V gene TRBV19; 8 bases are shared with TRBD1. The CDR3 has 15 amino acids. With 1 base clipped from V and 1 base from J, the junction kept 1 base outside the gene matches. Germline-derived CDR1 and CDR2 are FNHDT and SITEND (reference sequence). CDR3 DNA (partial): TGTGCCAGCAGTATAAGACAGGGGAACTATGCT. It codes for CASSIRQGNYA. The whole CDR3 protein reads CASSIRQGNYAEQFF. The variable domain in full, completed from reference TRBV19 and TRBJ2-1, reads GGIITQTPKFLIGQEGQKLTLKCQQNFNHDTMYWYRQDSGKGLRLIYYSITENDLQKGDLSEGYDASREKKSSFSLTVTSAQKNEMAVFLCASSIRQGNYAEQFFGPGTRLTVL.

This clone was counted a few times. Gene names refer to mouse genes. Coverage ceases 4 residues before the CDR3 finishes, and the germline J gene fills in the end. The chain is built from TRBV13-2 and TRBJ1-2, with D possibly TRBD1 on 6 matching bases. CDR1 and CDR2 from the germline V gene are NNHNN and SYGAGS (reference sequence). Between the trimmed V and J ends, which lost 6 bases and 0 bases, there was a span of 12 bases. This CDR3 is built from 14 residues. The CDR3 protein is CASVRDIANSDYTF. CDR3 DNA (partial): TGTGCCAGCGTCCGGGACATTGCAAACTCC.

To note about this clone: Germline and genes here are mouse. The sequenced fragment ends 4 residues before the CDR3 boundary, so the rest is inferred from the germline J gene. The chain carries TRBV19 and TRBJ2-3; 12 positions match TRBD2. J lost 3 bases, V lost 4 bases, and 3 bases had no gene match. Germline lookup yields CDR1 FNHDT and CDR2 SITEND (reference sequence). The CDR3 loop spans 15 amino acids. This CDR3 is CASSRLGGRAETLYF. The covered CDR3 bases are TGTGCCAGCAGTCGACTGGGGGGGCGGGCAGAA.

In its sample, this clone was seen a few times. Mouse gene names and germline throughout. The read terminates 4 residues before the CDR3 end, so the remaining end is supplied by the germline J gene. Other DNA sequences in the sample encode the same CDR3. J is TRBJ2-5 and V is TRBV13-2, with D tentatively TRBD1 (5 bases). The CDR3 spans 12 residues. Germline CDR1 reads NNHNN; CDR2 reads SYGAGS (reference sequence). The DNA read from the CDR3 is TGTGCCAGCGGTCCAGGGAAAGAC. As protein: CASGPGKD. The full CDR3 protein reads CASGPGKDTQYF.

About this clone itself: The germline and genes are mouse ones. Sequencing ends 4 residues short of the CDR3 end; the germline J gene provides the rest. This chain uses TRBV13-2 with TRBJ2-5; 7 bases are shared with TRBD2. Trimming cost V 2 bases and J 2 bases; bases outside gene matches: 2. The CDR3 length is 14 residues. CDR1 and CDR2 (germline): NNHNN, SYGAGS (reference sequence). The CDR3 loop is CASGERLGQDTQYF. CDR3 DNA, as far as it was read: TGTGCCAGCGGTGAAAGACTGGGCCAAGAC.

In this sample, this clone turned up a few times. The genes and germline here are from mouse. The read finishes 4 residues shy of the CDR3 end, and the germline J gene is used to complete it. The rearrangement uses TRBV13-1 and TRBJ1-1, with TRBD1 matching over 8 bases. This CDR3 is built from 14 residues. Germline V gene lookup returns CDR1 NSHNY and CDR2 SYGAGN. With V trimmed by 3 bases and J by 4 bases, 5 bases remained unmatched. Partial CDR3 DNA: TGTGCCAGCAGTGTATCAGGGGGCTCCACA. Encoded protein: CASSVSGGST. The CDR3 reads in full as CASSVSGGSTEVFF.

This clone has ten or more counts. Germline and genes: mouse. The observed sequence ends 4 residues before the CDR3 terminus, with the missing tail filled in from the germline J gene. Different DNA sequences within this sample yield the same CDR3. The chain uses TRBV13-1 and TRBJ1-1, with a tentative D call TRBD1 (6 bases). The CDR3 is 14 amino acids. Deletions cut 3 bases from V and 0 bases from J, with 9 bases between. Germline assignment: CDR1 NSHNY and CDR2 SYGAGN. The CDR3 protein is CASSAGTTNTEVFF. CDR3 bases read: TGTGCCAGCAGTGCCGGGACAACAAACACA.

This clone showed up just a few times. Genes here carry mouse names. CDR3 bases read: TGTGCCAGCAGTGATCACAGGGCGAGCTCC. The encoded protein is CASSDHRASS. The whole CDR3 sequence is CASSDHRASSDYTF. V usage is TRBV13-3 and J usage is TRBJ1-2; TRBD1 is a possible D gene (6 bases). The sequence runs out 4 residues before the end of the CDR3; the remainder is reconstructed from the germline J gene. Trimming cost V 1 base and J 4 bases, with 11 bases left between them. From germline, CDR1 is NNHDY and CDR2 SYVADS. There are 14 residues in the CDR3.

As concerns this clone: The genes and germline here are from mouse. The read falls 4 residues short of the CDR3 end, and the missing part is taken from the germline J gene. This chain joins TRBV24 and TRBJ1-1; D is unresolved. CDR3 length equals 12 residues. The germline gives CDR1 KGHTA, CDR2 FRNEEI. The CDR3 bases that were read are TGTGCCAGCAGTCTGTATCTGGTA. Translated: CASSLYLV. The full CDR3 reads CASSLYLVEVFF.

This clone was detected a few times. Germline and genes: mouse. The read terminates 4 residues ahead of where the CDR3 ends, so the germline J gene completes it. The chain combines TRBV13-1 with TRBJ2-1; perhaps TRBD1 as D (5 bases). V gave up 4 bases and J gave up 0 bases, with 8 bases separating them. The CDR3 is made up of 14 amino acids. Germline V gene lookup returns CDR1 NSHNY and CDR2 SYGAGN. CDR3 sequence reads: CASSHDSNYAEQFF. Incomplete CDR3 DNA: TGTGCCAGCAGTCACGACAGTAACTATGCT.

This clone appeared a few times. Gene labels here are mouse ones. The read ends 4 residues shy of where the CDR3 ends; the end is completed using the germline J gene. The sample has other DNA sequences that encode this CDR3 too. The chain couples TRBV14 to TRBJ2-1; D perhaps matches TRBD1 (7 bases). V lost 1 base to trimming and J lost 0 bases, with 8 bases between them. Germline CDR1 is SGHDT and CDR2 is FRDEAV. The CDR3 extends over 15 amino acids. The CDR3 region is CASSFQGGNYAEQFF. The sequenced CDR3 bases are TGTGCCAGCAGTTTCCAGGGGGGTAACTATGCT.

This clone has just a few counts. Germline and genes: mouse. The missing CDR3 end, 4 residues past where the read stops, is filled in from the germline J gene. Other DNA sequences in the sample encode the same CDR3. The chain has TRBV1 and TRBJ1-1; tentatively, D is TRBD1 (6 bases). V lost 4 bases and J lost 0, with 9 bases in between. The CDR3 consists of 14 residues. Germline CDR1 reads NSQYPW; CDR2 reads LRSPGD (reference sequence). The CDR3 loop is CTCSGGQTNTEVFF. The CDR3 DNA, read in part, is TGCACCTGCAGTGGAGGACAGACAAACACA.

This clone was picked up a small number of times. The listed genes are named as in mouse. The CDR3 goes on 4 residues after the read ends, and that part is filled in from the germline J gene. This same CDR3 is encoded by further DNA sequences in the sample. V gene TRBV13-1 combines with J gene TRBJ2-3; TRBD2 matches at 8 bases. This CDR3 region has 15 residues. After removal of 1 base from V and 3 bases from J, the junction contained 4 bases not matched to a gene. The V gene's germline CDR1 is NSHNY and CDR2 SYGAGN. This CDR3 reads CASSDRGGGAETLYF. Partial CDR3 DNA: TGTGCCAGCAGTGATAGGGGGGGCGGAGCAGAA.

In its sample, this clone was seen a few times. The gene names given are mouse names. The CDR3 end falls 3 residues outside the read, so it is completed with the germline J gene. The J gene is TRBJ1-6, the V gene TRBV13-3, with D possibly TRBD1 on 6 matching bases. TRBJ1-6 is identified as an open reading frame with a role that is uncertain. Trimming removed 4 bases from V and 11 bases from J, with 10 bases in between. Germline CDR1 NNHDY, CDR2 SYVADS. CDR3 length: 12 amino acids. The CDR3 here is CASSNRVAPLYF. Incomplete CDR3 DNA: TGTGCCAGCAGTAACAGGGTTGCGCCC.

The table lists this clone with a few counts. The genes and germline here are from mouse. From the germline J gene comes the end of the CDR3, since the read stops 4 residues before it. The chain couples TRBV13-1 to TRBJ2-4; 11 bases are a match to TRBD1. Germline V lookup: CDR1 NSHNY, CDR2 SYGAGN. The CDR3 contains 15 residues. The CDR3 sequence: CASSGPGQGGNTLYF. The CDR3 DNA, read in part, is TGTGCCAGCAGTGGACCGGGACAGGGGGGAAAC.

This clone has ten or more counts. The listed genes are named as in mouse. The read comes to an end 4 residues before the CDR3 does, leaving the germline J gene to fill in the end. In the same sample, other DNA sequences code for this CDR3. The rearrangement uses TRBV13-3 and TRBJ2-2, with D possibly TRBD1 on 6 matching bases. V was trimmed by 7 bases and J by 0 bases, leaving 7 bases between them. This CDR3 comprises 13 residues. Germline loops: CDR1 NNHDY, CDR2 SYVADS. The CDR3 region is CASGTTNTGQLYF. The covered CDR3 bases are TGTGCCAGCGGGACAACAAACACCGGG.

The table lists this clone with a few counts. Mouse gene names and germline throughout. The DNA read from the CDR3 is TGTGCCAGCAGCAGACTGGGGGATGCT. Protein sequence: CASSRLGDA. The CDR3 reads in full as CASSRLGDAEQFF. The chain employs TRBV19 and TRBJ2-1; TRBD2 aligns across 9 bases. The read falls 4 residues short of the CDR3 end, and the missing part is taken from the germline J gene. This CDR3 is built from 13 residues. The ends lost 5 bases at V and 5 bases at J; junction bases unmatched: 2. The germline V gene has CDR1 FNHDT and CDR2 SITEND (reference sequence).